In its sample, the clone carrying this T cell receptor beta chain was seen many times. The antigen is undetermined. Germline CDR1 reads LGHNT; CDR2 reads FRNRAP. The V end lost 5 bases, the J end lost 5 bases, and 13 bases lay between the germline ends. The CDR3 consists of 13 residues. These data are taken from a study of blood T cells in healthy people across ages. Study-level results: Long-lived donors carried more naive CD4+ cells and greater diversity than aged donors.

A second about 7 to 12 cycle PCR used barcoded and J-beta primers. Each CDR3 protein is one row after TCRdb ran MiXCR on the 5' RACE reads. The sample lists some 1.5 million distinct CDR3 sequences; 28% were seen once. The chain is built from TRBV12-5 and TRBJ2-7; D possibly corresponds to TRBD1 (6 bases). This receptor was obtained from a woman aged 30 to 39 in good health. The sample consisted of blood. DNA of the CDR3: TGTGCTAGTGGTCTGACAACAGGGAACGAGCAGTACTTC. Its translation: CASGLTTGNEQYF.